This T cell receptor (beta chain) was obtained from a study of sequential checkpoint blockade in melanoma. About the study: TCRbeta immunosequencing was performed on DNA from roughly 91 pretreatment melanoma tumor samples. Study results and caveats: In arm A, pretreatment tumor clonality was associated with response.

Only in-frame clones appear in the TCRdb table, and some are missing; sequencing was by immunoSEQ multiplex PCR. The sample carries 700 to 850 clones, roughly a quarter recorded once. A few counts support this clone. What it recognizes is unknown. From germline, CDR1 is MNHGY and CDR2 SAAAGT. Trimming shortened V by 10 bases and J by 2 bases, and 9 bases separated the two germline ends. The CDR3 contains 12 residues. Sample treatment: randomized to nivolumab then ipilimumab (arm A) or the reverse (arm B). No patient had prior DNA-damaging chemotherapy. The chain joins TRBV6-8 to TRBJ1-5; D not resolved. This receptor was taken from a human donor with melanoma. The sample here was tumor tissue (inferred from file names), taken from a patient given nivolumab and ipilimumab in sequence. Here the CDR3 reads CATLLGNQPQHF. The CDR3 nucleotides read TGTGCCACCCTACTGGGCAATCAGCCCCAGCATTTT.